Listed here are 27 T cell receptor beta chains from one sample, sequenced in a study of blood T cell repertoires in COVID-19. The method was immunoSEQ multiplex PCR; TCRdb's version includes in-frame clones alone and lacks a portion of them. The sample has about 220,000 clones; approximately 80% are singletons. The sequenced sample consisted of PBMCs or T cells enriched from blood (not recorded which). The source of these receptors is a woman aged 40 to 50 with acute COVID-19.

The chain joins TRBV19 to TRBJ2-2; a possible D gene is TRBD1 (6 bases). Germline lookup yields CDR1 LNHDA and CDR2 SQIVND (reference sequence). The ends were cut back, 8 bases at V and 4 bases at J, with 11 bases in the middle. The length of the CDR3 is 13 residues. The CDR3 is CASFGQSTGELFF. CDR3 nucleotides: TGTGCCAGTTTCGGACAGAGCACCGGGGAGCTGTTTTTT.

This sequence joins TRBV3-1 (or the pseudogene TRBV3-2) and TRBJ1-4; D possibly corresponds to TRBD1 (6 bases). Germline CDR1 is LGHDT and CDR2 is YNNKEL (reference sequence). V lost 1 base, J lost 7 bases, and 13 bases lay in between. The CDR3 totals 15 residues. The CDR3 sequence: CASSQGDTSGEKLFF. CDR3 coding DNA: TGTGCCAGCAGCCAAGGGGACACAAGTGGTGAAAAACTGTTTTTT.

Written as DNA, the CDR3 is TGTGCCTGGAGCCACGCCACAGGAGAAGCTTTCTTT. This sequence encodes CAWSHATGEAFF. The genes are TRBV30 and TRBJ1-1; maybe TRBD1 (5 bases). Germline V gene data show CDR1 as GTSNPN and CDR2 as SVGIG (reference sequence). This CDR3 region has 12 residues. V lost 3 bases, J lost 8 bases, and 13 bases lay in between.

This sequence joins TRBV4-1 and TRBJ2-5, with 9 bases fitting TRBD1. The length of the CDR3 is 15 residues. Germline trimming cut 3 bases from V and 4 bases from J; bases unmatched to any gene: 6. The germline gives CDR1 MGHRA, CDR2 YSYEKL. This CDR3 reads CASSQGQGNGETQYF. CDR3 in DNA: TGCGCCAGCAGCCAGGGACAGGGAAATGGAGAGACCCAGTACTTC.

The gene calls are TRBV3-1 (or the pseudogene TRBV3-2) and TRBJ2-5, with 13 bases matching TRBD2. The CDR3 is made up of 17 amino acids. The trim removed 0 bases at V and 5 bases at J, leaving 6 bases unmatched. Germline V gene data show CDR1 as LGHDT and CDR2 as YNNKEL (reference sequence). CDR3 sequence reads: CASSQDPTSGRSETQYF. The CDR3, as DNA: TGTGCCAGCAGCCAAGACCCGACTAGCGGGAGGTCGGAGACCCAGTACTTC.

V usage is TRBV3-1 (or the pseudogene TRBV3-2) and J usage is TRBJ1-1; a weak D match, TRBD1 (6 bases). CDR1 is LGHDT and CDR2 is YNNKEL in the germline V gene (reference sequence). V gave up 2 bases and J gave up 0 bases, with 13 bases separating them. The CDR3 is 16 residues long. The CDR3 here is CASSQMAGALNTEAFF. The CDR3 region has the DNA TGTGCCAGCAGCCAAATGGCAGGGGCGCTGAACACTGAAGCTTTCTTT.

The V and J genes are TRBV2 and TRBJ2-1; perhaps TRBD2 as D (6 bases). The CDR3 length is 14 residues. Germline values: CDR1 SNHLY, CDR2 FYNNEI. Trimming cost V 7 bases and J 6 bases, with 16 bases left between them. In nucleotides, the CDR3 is TGTGCCAGCACCCGCGGGGACTCGGTCAATGAGCAGTTCTTC. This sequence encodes CASTRGDSVNEQFF.

CDR3 residues: CASRPGQSTGELFF. The CDR3, as DNA: TGTGCCAGCAGACCCGGACAGTCCACCGGGGAGCTGTTTTTT. This chain links TRBV27 with TRBJ2-2; weak D call: TRBD1 (6 bases). CDR1 and CDR2 from the germline V gene are MNHEY and SMNVEV (reference sequence). The V gene lost 6 bases and the J gene lost 4 bases, with 12 bases spanning the gap. The CDR3 contains 14 residues.

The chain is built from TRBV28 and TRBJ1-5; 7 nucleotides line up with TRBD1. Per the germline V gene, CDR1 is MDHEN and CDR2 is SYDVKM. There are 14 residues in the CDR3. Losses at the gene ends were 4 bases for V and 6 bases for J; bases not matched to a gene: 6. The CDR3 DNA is TGTGCCAGCAGTTCTGAACAGGGGACTCAGCCCCAGCATTTT. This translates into CASSSEQGTQPQHF.

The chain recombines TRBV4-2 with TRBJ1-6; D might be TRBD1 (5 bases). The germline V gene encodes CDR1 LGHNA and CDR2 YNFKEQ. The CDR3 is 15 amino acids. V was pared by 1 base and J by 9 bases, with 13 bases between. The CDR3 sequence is CASSQGGVSPSPLHF. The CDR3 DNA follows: TGTGCCAGCAGCCAAGGGGGCGTATCCCCTTCACCCCTCCACTTT.

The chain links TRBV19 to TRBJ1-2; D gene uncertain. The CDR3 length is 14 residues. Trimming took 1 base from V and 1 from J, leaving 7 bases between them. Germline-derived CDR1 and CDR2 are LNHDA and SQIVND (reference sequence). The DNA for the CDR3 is TGTGCCAGTAGTATAGCCGGTCATAACTATGGCTACACCTTC. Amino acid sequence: CASSIAGHNYGYTF.

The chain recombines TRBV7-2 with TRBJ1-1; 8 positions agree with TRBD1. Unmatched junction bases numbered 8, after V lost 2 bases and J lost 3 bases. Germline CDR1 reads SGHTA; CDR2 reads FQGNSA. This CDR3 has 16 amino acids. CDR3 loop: CASSLPDRVGYTEAFF. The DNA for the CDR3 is TGTGCCAGCAGCTTACCGGACAGGGTTGGGTACACTGAAGCTTTCTTT.

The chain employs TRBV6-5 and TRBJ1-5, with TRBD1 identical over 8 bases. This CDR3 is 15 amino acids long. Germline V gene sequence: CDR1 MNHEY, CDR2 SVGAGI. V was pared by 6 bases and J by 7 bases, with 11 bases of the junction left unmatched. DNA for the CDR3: TGTGCCAGCAGGGAGGACAGGGTGAAAGTCCAGCCCCAGCATTTT. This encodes CASREDRVKVQPQHF.

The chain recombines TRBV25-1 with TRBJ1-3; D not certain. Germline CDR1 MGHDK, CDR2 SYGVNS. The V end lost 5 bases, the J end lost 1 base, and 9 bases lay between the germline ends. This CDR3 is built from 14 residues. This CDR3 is CASSMEASGNTIYF. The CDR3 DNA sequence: TGTGCCAGCAGTATGGAGGCGTCTGGAAACACCATATATTTT.

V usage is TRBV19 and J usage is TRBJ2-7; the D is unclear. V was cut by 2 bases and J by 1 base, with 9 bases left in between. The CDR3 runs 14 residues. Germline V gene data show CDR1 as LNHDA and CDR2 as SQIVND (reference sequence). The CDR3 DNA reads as TGTGCCAGTAGTATATCCAGGTTTTCCTACGAGCAGTACTTC. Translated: CASSISRFSYEQYF.

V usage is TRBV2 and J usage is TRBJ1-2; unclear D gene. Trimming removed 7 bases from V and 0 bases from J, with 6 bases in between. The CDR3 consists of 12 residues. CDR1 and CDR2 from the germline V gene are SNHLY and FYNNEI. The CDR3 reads CASKPANYGYTF. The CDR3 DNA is TGTGCCAGCAAACCAGCTAACTATGGCTACACCTTC.

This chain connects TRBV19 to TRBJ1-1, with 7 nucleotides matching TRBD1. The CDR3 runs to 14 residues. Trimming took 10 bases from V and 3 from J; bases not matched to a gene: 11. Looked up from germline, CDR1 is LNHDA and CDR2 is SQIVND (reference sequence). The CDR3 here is CATSTGSWDTEAFF. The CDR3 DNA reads TGTGCCACCTCGACAGGGTCCTGGGACACTGAAGCTTTCTTT.

The CDR3 nucleotides read TGTGCCTGGAGTGCAGGGGTATTCGATTCACCCCTCCACTTT. Translated: CAWSAGVFDSPLHF. This rearrangement joins TRBV30 to TRBJ1-6; D may be TRBD1 (6 bases). Trimming stripped 1 base from V and 8 bases from J, with 12 bases between. The germline gives CDR1 GTSNPN, CDR2 SVGIG (reference sequence). This CDR3 spans 14 amino acids.

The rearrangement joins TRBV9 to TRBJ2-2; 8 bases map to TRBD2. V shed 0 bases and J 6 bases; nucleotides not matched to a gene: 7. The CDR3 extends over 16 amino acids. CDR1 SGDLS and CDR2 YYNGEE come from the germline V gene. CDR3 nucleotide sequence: TGTGCCAGCAGCGTAGCCGGGGGGGGCATATCCGGGGAGCTGTTTTTT. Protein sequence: CASSVAGGGISGELFF.

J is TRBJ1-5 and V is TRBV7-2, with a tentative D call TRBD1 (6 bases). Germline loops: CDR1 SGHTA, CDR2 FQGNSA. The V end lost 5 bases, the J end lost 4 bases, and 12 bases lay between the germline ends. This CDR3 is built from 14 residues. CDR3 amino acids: CASSGFTGNQPQHF. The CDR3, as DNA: TGTGCCAGCAGCGGATTCACAGGGAATCAGCCCCAGCATTTT. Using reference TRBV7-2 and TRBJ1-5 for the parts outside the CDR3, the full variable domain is GAGVSQSPSNKVTEKGKDVELRCDPISGHTALYWYRQSLGQGLEFLIYFQGNSAPDKSGLPSDRFSAERTGGSVSTLTIQRTQQEDSAVYLCASSGFTGNQPQHFGDGTRLSIL.

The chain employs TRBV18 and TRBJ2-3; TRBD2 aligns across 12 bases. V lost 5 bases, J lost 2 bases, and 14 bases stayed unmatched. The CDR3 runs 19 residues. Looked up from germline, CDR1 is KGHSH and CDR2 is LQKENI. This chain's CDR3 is CASSTRTSGLAGSTDTQYF. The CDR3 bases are TGTGCCAGCTCAACACGGACTAGCGGACTAGCGGGGTCCACAGATACGCAGTATTTT. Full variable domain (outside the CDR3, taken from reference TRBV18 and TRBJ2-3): NAGVMQNPRHLVRRRGQEARLRCSPMKGHSHVYWYRQLPEEGLKFMVYLQKENIIDESGMPKERFSAEFPKEGPSILRIQQVVRGDSAAYFCASSTRTSGLAGSTDTQYFGPGTRLTVL.

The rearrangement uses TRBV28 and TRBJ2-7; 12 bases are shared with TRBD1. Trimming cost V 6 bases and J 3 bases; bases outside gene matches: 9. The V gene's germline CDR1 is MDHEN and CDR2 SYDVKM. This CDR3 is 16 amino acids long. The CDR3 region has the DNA TGTGCCAGCAGGCCACCCGGGACAGGGGGCGACTACGAGCAGTACTTC. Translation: CASRPPGTGGDYEQYF. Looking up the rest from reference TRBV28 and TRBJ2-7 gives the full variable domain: DVKVTQSSRYLVKRTGEKVFLECVQDMDHENMFWYRQDPGLGLRLIYFSYDVKMKEKGDIPEGYSVSREKKERFSLILESASTNQTSMYLCASRPPGTGGDYEQYFGPGTRLTVT.

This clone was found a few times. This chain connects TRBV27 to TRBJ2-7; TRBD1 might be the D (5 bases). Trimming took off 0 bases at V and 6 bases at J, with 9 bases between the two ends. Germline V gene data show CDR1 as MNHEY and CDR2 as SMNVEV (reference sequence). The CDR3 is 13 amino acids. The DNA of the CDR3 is TGTGCCAGCAGTTTATCTTCAGGGTCCGAGCAGTACTTC. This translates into CASSLSSGSEQYF.

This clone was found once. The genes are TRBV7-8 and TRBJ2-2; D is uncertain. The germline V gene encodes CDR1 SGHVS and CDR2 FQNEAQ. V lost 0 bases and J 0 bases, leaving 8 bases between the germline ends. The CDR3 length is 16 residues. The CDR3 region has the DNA TGTGCCAGCAGCTTAGCGGCCAGGACGAACACCGGGGAGCTGTTTTTT. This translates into CASSLAARTNTGELFF.

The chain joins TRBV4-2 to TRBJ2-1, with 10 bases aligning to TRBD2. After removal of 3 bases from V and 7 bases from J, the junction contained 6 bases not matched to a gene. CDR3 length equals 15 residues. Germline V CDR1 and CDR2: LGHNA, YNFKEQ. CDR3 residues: CASSHGLAARNEQFF. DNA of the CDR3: TGTGCCAGCAGCCATGGACTAGCGGCAAGGAATGAGCAGTTCTTC.

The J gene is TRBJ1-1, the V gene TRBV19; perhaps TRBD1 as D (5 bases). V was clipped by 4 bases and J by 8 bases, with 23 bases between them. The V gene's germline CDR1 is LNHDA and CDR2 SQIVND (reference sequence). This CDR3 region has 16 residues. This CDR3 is CASSKGTSGLYIEAFF. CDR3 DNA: TGTGCCAGTAGTAAAGGGACTTCTGGGCTATATATCGAAGCTTTCTTT.

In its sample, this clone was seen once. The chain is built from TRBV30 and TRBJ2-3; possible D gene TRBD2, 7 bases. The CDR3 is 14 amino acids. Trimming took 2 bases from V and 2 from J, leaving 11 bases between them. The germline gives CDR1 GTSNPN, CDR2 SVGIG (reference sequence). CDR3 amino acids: CAWSNGGLTDTQYF. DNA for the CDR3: TGTGCCTGGAGTAACGGGGGGCTCACAGATACGCAGTATTTT.